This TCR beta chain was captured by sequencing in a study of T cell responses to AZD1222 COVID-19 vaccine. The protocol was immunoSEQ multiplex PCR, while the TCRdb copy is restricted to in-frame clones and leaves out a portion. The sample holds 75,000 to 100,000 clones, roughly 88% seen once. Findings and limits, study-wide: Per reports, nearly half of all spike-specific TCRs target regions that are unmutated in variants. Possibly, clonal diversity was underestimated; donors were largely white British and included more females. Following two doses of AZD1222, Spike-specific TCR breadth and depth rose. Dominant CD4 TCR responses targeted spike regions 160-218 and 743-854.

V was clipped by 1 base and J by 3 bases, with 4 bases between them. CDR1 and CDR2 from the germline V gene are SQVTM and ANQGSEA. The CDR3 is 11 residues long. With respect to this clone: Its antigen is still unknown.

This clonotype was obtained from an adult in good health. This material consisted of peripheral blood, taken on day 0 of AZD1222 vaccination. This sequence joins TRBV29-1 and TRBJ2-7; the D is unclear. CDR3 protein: CSVEGGYEQYF. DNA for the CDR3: TGCAGCGTTGAAGGTGGCTACGAGCAGTACTTC.